A selection of T cell receptor beta chains follows, all from one sample in a study of blood T cell repertoires in COVID-19. Sequencing used immunoSEQ multiplex PCR; TCRdb keeps in-frame clones, though not all of them. The sample records approximately 190,000 clones, around 90% being singletons. The source material was peripheral blood. These receptors were taken from a man aged 45 to 65 with acute or convalescent COVID-19. Each CDR3 is given with its conserved first and last residue. Each record gives: CDR3 length, J gene, V gene, D gene, clone size, CDR3 protein, CDR3 DNA. The D gene is left open where the match is weak. Not every row has a clone size; where given, it reads once, few, many or a size class.

CDR3 length: 15; J gene: TRBJ1-3; V gene: TRBV19; D gene: NA; clone size: NA; CDR3 protein: CASSIAQTAGNTIYF; CDR3 DNA: TGTGCCAGTAGTATCGCCCAGACAGCTGGAAACACCATATATTTT
CDR3 length: 14; J gene: TRBJ2-1; V gene: TRBV11-3; D gene: NA; clone size: NA; CDR3 protein: CASSLVRGANEQFF; CDR3 DNA: TGTGCCAGCAGCTTAGTCAGGGGGGCCAATGAGCAGTTCTTC
CDR3 length: 16; J gene: TRBJ2-1; V gene: TRBV28; D gene: NA; clone size: NA; CDR3 protein: CASRTQGSEFYNEQFF; CDR3 DNA: TGTGCCAGCAGGACTCAGGGCAGTGAATTCTACAATGAGCAGTTCTTC
CDR3 length: 15; J gene: TRBJ2-1; V gene: TRBV7-8; D gene: TRBD2; clone size: NA; CDR3 protein: CASSPGLAGWNEQFF; CDR3 DNA: TGTGCCAGCAGCCCGGGACTAGCGGGTTGGAATGAGCAGTTCTTC
CDR3 length: 15; J gene: TRBJ1-4; V gene: TRBV2; D gene: NA; clone size: NA; CDR3 protein: CASSGQGRGREKLFF; CDR3 DNA: TGTGCCAGCAGTGGACAAGGCAGGGGCAGAGAAAAACTGTTTTTT
CDR3 length: 16; J gene: TRBJ1-1; V gene: TRBV7-9; D gene: TRBD1; clone size: NA; CDR3 protein: CASSDRDRSAYTEAFF; CDR3 DNA: TGTGCCAGCAGTGACCGGGACAGATCCGCATACACTGAAGCTTTCTTT
CDR3 length: 21; J gene: TRBJ2-7; V gene: TRBV9; D gene: TRBD2; clone size: NA; CDR3 protein: CASSPQDLGLAGSWPVYEQYF; CDR3 DNA: TGTGCCAGCAGCCCCCAAGACCTGGGACTAGCGGGGTCGTGGCCCGTCTACGAGCAGTACTTC
CDR3 length: 15; J gene: TRBJ1-2; V gene: TRBV5-1; D gene: TRBD1; clone size: NA; CDR3 protein: CASSLADQGGYGYTF; CDR3 DNA: TGCGCCAGCAGCTTGGCCGACCAGGGGGGCTATGGCTACACCTTC
CDR3 length: 14; J gene: TRBJ2-7; V gene: TRBV27; D gene: NA; clone size: NA; CDR3 protein: CASSLRRAGYEQYF; CDR3 DNA: TGTGCCAGCAGTTTACGCAGGGCCGGCTACGAGCAGTACTTC
CDR3 length: 13; J gene: TRBJ1-1; V gene: TRBV7-9; D gene: TRBD1; clone size: once; CDR3 protein: CASSLTGDTEAFF; CDR3 DNA: TGTGCCAGCAGCTTAACAGGGGACACTGAAGCTTTCTTT
CDR3 length: 15; J gene: TRBJ2-7; V gene: TRBV13; D gene: TRBD1; clone size: once; CDR3 protein: CASSTDRGRSYEQYF; CDR3 DNA: TGTGCCAGCAGCACAGACAGGGGTCGCTCCTACGAGCAGTACTTC
CDR3 length: 17; J gene: TRBJ2-3; V gene: TRBV7-2; D gene: NA; clone size: NA; CDR3 protein: CASSLVFVTGGTDTQYF; CDR3 DNA: TGTGCCAGCAGCTTAGTGTTCGTGACCGGCGGGACAGATACGCAGTATTTT
CDR3 length: 15; J gene: TRBJ1-5; V gene: TRBV3-1/TRBV3-2; D gene: TRBD1; clone size: NA; CDR3 protein: CASSQRTGPGEPQHF; CDR3 DNA: TGTGCCAGCAGCCAGAGGACAGGGCCTGGGGAGCCCCAGCATTTT
CDR3 length: 15; J gene: TRBJ1-2; V gene: TRBV4-1; D gene: TRBD1; clone size: once; CDR3 protein: CASSQTGGALFGYTF; CDR3 DNA: TGCGCCAGCAGCCAGACAGGGGGCGCTTTGTTCGGCTACACCTTC
CDR3 length: 13; J gene: TRBJ1-1; V gene: TRBV28; D gene: NA; clone size: NA; CDR3 protein: CASTRQENTEAFF; CDR3 DNA: TGTGCCAGCACGAGACAGGAGAACACTGAAGCTTTCTTT
CDR3 length: 15; J gene: TRBJ1-1; V gene: TRBV5-1; D gene: TRBD1; clone size: NA; CDR3 protein: CASSLLGQTLTEAFF; CDR3 DNA: TGCGCCAGCAGCCTACTGGGACAGACGCTCACTGAAGCTTTCTTT
CDR3 length: 12; J gene: TRBJ1-5; V gene: TRBV12-3/TRBV12-4; D gene: NA; clone size: NA; CDR3 protein: CASRMGGQPQHF; CDR3 DNA: TGTGCCAGCCGCATGGGGGGTCAGCCCCAGCATTTT
CDR3 length: 18; J gene: TRBJ2-3; V gene: TRBV12-2; D gene: NA; clone size: NA; CDR3 protein: CASRPPPFERPSTDTQYF; CDR3 DNA: TGTGCAAGTCGCCCCCCCCCGTTCGAGCGTCCTAGCACAGATACGCAGTATTTT
CDR3 length: 16; J gene: TRBJ1-5; V gene: TRBV6-1; D gene: TRBD1; clone size: NA; CDR3 protein: CASSGGTDRRNQPQHF; CDR3 DNA: TGTGCCAGCAGTGGGGGGACAGACAGACGGAATCAGCCCCAGCATTTT
CDR3 length: 14; J gene: TRBJ1-3; V gene: TRBV7-8; D gene: TRBD1; clone size: once; CDR3 protein: CASSLDRAGNTIYF; CDR3 DNA: TGTGCCAGCAGCTTGGACAGGGCAGGAAACACCATATATTTT
CDR3 length: 13; J gene: TRBJ1-1; V gene: TRBV28; D gene: TRBD1; clone size: NA; CDR3 protein: CASSSDRGNEAFF; CDR3 DNA: TGTGCCAGCAGCTCCGACAGGGGGAATGAAGCTTTCTTT
CDR3 length: 19; J gene: TRBJ2-2; V gene: TRBV11-2; D gene: TRBD2; clone size: NA; CDR3 protein: CASSLSPLRGIKNTGELFF; CDR3 DNA: TGTGCCAGCAGCTTAAGCCCCCTGCGGGGGATCAAGAACACCGGGGAGCTGTTTTTT
CDR3 length: 16; J gene: TRBJ1-2; V gene: TRBV6-5; D gene: TRBD1; clone size: NA; CDR3 protein: CASSYSGTAPNYGYTF; CDR3 DNA: TGTGCCAGCAGTTACTCCGGGACAGCACCGAACTATGGCTACACCTTC
CDR3 length: 15; J gene: TRBJ2-7; V gene: TRBV6-2/TRBV6-3; D gene: NA; clone size: NA; CDR3 protein: CASSYSWDRGSEQYF; CDR3 DNA: TGTGCCAGCAGTTACTCGTGGGACCGGGGGTCCGAGCAGTACTTC
CDR3 length: 15; J gene: TRBJ2-2; V gene: TRBV20-1; D gene: TRBD2; clone size: NA; CDR3 protein: CSASRPSGNTGELFF; CDR3 DNA: TGCAGTGCTAGTCGCCCTAGCGGGAACACCGGGGAGCTGTTTTTT
CDR3 length: 14; J gene: TRBJ2-7; V gene: TRBV18; D gene: NA; clone size: NA; CDR3 protein: CASSPPAGSYEQYF; CDR3 DNA: TGTGCCAGCTCACCACCTGCAGGGTCCTACGAGCAGTACTTC
CDR3 length: 14; J gene: TRBJ1-4; V gene: TRBV19; D gene: TRBD1; clone size: NA; CDR3 protein: CASSVGTANEKLFF; CDR3 DNA: TGTGCCAGTAGTGTCGGGACAGCTAATGAAAAACTGTTTTTT
CDR3 length: 14; J gene: TRBJ1-6; V gene: TRBV6-5; D gene: TRBD1; clone size: NA; CDR3 protein: CASNLGTVFSPLHF; CDR3 DNA: TGTGCCAGCAATCTTGGGACAGTCTTTTCACCCCTCCACTTT
CDR3 length: 15; J gene: TRBJ1-1; V gene: TRBV27; D gene: NA; clone size: NA; CDR3 protein: CASSWAREGNTEAFF; CDR3 DNA: TGTGCCAGCAGTTGGGCCAGGGAAGGGAACACTGAAGCTTTCTTT
CDR3 length: 15; J gene: TRBJ2-1; V gene: TRBV7-3; D gene: NA; clone size: NA; CDR3 protein: CASSLSRGTYNEQFF; CDR3 DNA: TGTGCCAGCAGCTTAAGCAGGGGAACCTACAATGAGCAGTTCTTC
CDR3 length: 13; J gene: TRBJ2-5; V gene: TRBV28; D gene: TRBD1; clone size: NA; CDR3 protein: CAGQEGAGETQYF; CDR3 DNA: TGTGCCGGGCAAGAGGGGGCAGGAGAGACCCAGTACTTC
CDR3 length: 15; J gene: TRBJ2-3; V gene: TRBV6-5; D gene: NA; clone size: NA; CDR3 protein: CASTQRTGSTDTQYF; CDR3 DNA: TGTGCCAGCACCCAACGAACAGGCTCCACAGATACGCAGTATTTT
CDR3 length: 15; J gene: TRBJ2-1; V gene: TRBV9; D gene: TRBD1; clone size: NA; CDR3 protein: CASSSRDRAYDEQFF; CDR3 DNA: TGTGCCAGCAGCTCCCGGGACAGGGCCTATGATGAGCAGTTCTTC
CDR3 length: 14; J gene: TRBJ1-4; V gene: TRBV7-9; D gene: TRBD1; clone size: once; CDR3 protein: CASSLESGGSQLFF; CDR3 DNA: TGTGCCAGCAGCTTAGAATCAGGGGGGAGTCAACTGTTTTTT
CDR3 length: 15; J gene: TRBJ1-5; V gene: TRBV28; D gene: TRBD1; clone size: few; CDR3 protein: CASSPDRGRNQPQHF; CDR3 DNA: TGTGCCAGCAGCCCGGACAGGGGGCGGAATCAGCCCCAGCATTTT
CDR3 length: 15; J gene: TRBJ1-2; V gene: TRBV7-9; D gene: NA; clone size: few; CDR3 protein: CASSIFREGYYRYTF; CDR3 DNA: TGTGCCAGCAGCATTTTCCGGGAGGGCTACTATCGCTACACCTTC
CDR3 length: 15; J gene: TRBJ1-4; V gene: TRBV2; D gene: TRBD1; clone size: NA; CDR3 protein: CASRIQQGTNEKLFF; CDR3 DNA: TGTGCCAGCAGAATTCAACAGGGGACTAATGAAAAACTGTTTTTT
CDR3 length: 14; J gene: TRBJ1-2; V gene: TRBV6-1; D gene: TRBD1; clone size: NA; CDR3 protein: CASSEGQTGYGYTF; CDR3 DNA: TGTGCCAGCAGTGAGGGACAGACGGGCTATGGCTACACCTTC
CDR3 length: 15; J gene: TRBJ2-1; V gene: TRBV5-6; D gene: TRBD1; clone size: NA; CDR3 protein: CASTPLDRGNNEQFF; CDR3 DNA: TGTGCCAGCACCCCCCTGGACAGGGGGAACAATGAGCAGTTCTTC
CDR3 length: 15; J gene: TRBJ2-5; V gene: TRBV9; D gene: NA; clone size: once; CDR3 protein: CASSLVADTQETQYF; CDR3 DNA: TGTGCCAGCAGCCTAGTGGCGGATACACAAGAGACCCAGTACTTC
CDR3 length: 15; J gene: TRBJ2-7; V gene: TRBV11-2; D gene: TRBD1; clone size: NA; CDR3 protein: CASSTHRGWAYEQYF; CDR3 DNA: TGTGCCAGCAGCACTCACAGGGGGTGGGCCTACGAGCAGTACTTC
CDR3 length: 15; J gene: TRBJ2-1; V gene: TRBV15; D gene: TRBD1; clone size: many; CDR3 protein: CATSRAGTGVNEQFF; CDR3 DNA: TGTGCCACCAGCAGGGCCGGGACAGGGGTCAATGAGCAGTTCTTC
CDR3 length: 15; J gene: TRBJ2-5; V gene: TRBV5-8; D gene: TRBD1; clone size: NA; CDR3 protein: CASGWAGTGSGTQYF; CDR3 DNA: TGTGCCAGCGGATGGGCGGGGACAGGGAGCGGGACCCAGTACTTC
CDR3 length: 16; J gene: TRBJ2-2; V gene: TRBV19; D gene: TRBD1; clone size: NA; CDR3 protein: CASSILPTGRYGELFF; CDR3 DNA: TGTGCCAGTAGTATACTTCCGACAGGGAGATACGGGGAGCTGTTTTTT
CDR3 length: 15; J gene: TRBJ2-7; V gene: TRBV27; D gene: TRBD1; clone size: NA; CDR3 protein: CASSFLQGTTHEQYF; CDR3 DNA: TGTGCCAGCAGTTTTCTACAGGGGACCACCCACGAGCAGTACTTC
CDR3 length: 14; J gene: TRBJ2-7; V gene: TRBV11-2; D gene: TRBD1; clone size: NA; CDR3 protein: CASSFGQGAHEQYF; CDR3 DNA: TGTGCCAGCAGCTTTGGACAGGGGGCCCACGAGCAGTACTTC
CDR3 length: 13; J gene: TRBJ2-1; V gene: TRBV7-8; D gene: NA; clone size: NA; CDR3 protein: CASSLNSYNEQFF; CDR3 DNA: TGTGCCAGCAGCTTAAACAGCTACAATGAGCAGTTCTTC
CDR3 length: 16; J gene: TRBJ1-2; V gene: TRBV7-2; D gene: TRBD1; clone size: NA; CDR3 protein: CASSPRSSQGALGYTF; CDR3 DNA: TGTGCCAGCAGCCCAAGATCCTCACAGGGGGCGCTTGGCTACACCTTC
CDR3 length: 15; J gene: TRBJ1-1; V gene: TRBV6-1; D gene: NA; clone size: NA; CDR3 protein: CASSDAVFRSTEAFF; CDR3 DNA: TGTGCCAGCAGTGACGCCGTTTTCCGCAGTACTGAAGCTTTCTTT
CDR3 length: 16; J gene: TRBJ2-3; V gene: TRBV5-4; D gene: TRBD2; clone size: NA; CDR3 protein: CASSQRGATRGVTQYF; CDR3 DNA: TGTGCCAGCAGTCAAAGGGGCGCCACACGGGGGGTTACGCAGTATTTT
CDR3 length: 15; J gene: TRBJ1-6; V gene: TRBV18; D gene: NA; clone size: NA; CDR3 protein: CASSPGQRGLSPLHF; CDR3 DNA: TGTGCCAGCTCACCGGGACAAAGGGGTCTTTCACCCCTCCACTTT
CDR3 length: 14; J gene: TRBJ1-2; V gene: TRBV5-1; D gene: NA; clone size: NA; CDR3 protein: CASSLAIQYYGYTF; CDR3 DNA: TGCGCCAGCAGCTTGGCCATCCAGTACTATGGCTACACCTTC